A single sample gave rise to the 29 T cell receptor beta chains below, sequenced in a study of control samples from healthy donors and cancer patients (dated by TCRdb to about 2020). The library came from the immunoSEQ multiplex PCR assay. Not all clones reach the TCRdb copy of this immuneACCESS table, which keeps in-frame sequences only. Checked studies attribute under half of the gap to unresolved V genes and leave the rest unexplained. The table for this sample lists around 150,000 clones; roughly 94% of them were counted only once. 12% to 15% of the sample belongs to the ten largest clones. The source material was PBMCs. The receptors shown here come from a man in his fifties or sixties with colorectal cancer.

The rearrangement uses TRBV6-5 and TRBJ2-3; the D gene is possibly TRBD2 (5 bases). The germline V gene has CDR1 MNHEY and CDR2 SVGAGI. The CDR3 is 15 residues long. Trimming left V 10 bases short and J 3 bases short, with 20 bases between. Written as DNA, the CDR3 is TGTGCCACCCGGCTCGAGGGCCGGAGTACAGATACGCAGTATTTT. Amino acid sequence: CATRLEGRSTDTQYF.

The V call is TRBV5-6, the J call TRBJ2-5; D is unclear. The CDR3 spans 12 residues. Germline values: CDR1 SGHDT, CDR2 YYEEEE. V shed 2 bases and J shed 4 bases, with 6 bases lying between them. CDR3 coding DNA: TGTGCCAGCAGCTTTAGTGCAGAGACCCAGTACTTC. It is translated as CASSFSAETQYF.

V gene TRBV19 combines with J gene TRBJ1-5; D unresolved. V was cut by 0 bases and J by 7 bases, with 4 bases left in between. This CDR3 contains 12 residues. Germline V gives CDR1 LNHDA, CDR2 SQIVND (reference sequence). The CDR3 DNA is TGTGCCAGTAGTATAGATAACCAGCCCCAGCATTTT. This gives the protein CASSIDNQPQHF.

The chain couples TRBV7-9 to TRBJ2-2; D unresolved. CDR1 is SEHNR and CDR2 is FQNEAQ in the germline V gene (reference sequence). The CDR3 spans 14 residues. V was shortened by 1 base and J by 3 bases, with 6 bases between the two germline ends. The CDR3 is CASSLDIDTGELFF. The CDR3 nucleotides are TGTGCCAGCAGCTTAGATATAGACACCGGGGAGCTGTTTTTT. Full variable domain (outside the CDR3, taken from reference TRBV7-9 and TRBJ2-2): DTGVSQNPRHKITKRGQNVTFRCDPISEHNRLYWYRQTLGQGPEFLTYFQNEAQLEKSRLLSDRFSAERPKGSFSTLEIQRTEQGDSAMYLCASSLDIDTGELFFGEGSRLTVL.

This clone was seen just once. This CDR3 is CASSPGGGPTYEQYF. The CDR3 DNA sequence: TGTGCCAGCAGCCCGGGAGGGGGGCCCACCTACGAGCAGTACTTC. The chain recombines TRBV28 with TRBJ2-7, with 8 bases fitting TRBD2. In germline, CDR1 is MDHEN, CDR2 SYDVKM. CDR3 size: 15 residues. Trimming took 6 bases from V and 2 from J; bases not matched to a gene: 9.

CDR3 region: CASSQGLLGSSPLHF. The CDR3 bases are TGCGCCAGCAGCCAGGGACTCCTCGGTAGTTCACCCCTCCACTTT. V is TRBV4-1 and J is TRBJ1-6; the D gene is possibly TRBD1 (5 bases). V lost 3 bases and J 9 bases, leaving 15 bases between the germline ends. From germline, CDR1 is MGHRA and CDR2 YSYEKL. This CDR3 is 15 amino acids long.

The chain links TRBV15 to TRBJ2-6; D perhaps matches TRBD2 (7 bases). This CDR3 has 22 residues. Germline loops: CDR1 LNHNV, CDR2 YYDKDF (reference sequence). V lost 0 bases and J lost 0, with 24 bases in between. The CDR3 spells CATSRDRRGTKGGGSGANVLTF. The CDR3 nucleotides read TGTGCCACCAGCAGAGACCGACGCGGGACTAAGGGGGGTGGCTCTGGGGCCAACGTCCTGACTTTC.

This clone was counted only a few times. This chain uses TRBV5-1 with TRBJ2-5; D not certain. Germline V gene lookup returns CDR1 SGHRS and CDR2 YFSETQ. This CDR3 is 11 amino acids long. Deletions cut 1 base from V and 8 bases from J, with 6 bases between. CDR3 region: CASSLSATQYF. CDR3 coding DNA: TGCGCCAGCAGCTTGAGCGCAACCCAGTACTTC.

The CDR3 sequence: CASSLVGTNTGELFF. CDR3 coding DNA: TGTGCCAGCAGCCTAGTCGGGACGAACACCGGGGAGCTGTTTTTT. The rearrangement links TRBV27 to TRBJ2-2; TRBD2 might be the D (5 bases). The CDR3 is 15 amino acids. Germline V lookup: CDR1 MNHEY, CDR2 SMNVEV (reference sequence). V was shortened by 6 bases and J by 0 bases, with 11 bases between the two germline ends.

This clone showed up just once. As DNA, the CDR3 is TGTGCCAGCTCACCACGAGACCTAGCGGGGGCCTACAATGAGCAGTTCTTC. It codes for CASSPRDLAGAYNEQFF. This chain joins TRBV18 and TRBJ2-1; TRBD2 agrees at 10 bases. The V segment lost 1 base and the J segment 2 bases; nucleotides outside the gene matches: 5. The CDR3 covers 17 residues. Germline lookup yields CDR1 KGHSH and CDR2 LQKENI.

CDR3 residues: CASSPMGGGAYTEAFF. The CDR3 DNA reads TGTGCCAGCAGCCCGATGGGAGGGGGCGCGTATACTGAAGCTTTCTTT. The chain joins TRBV3-1 (or the pseudogene TRBV3-2) to TRBJ1-1, with 7 bases lining up with TRBD1. J was trimmed by 5 bases and V by 4 bases; bases with no gene match: 13. Germline V gene data show CDR1 as LGHDT and CDR2 as YNNKEL (reference sequence). This CDR3 has 16 residues.

V gene TRBV5-1 combines with J gene TRBJ2-2, with 7 bases aligning to TRBD1. Trimming at V came to 4 bases and at J to 7 bases, leaving 7 bases not matched to a gene. Per the germline V gene, CDR1 is SGHRS and CDR2 is YFSETQ. This CDR3 is built from 14 residues. DNA of the CDR3: TGCGCCAGCAGCATCGACAGGGACGACGGGGAGCTGTTTTTT. Amino acid sequence: CASSIDRDDGELFF.

The J gene is TRBJ2-2, the V gene TRBV27; the match to TRBD1 covers 9 bases. The junction had 0 bases not matched to a gene; V was cut back by 6 bases and J by 4 bases. The CDR3 is made up of 13 amino acids. Germline CDR1 is MNHEY and CDR2 is SMNVEV (reference sequence). CDR3 region: CASRDRGTGELFF. The CDR3, as DNA: TGTGCCAGCAGGGACAGGGGCACCGGGGAGCTGTTTTTT.

The chain links TRBV4-1 to TRBJ2-3, with D perhaps matching TRBD1 (6 bases). CDR3 length equals 15 residues. V lost 1 base and J 2 bases, leaving 10 bases between the germline ends. Germline assignment: CDR1 MGHRA and CDR2 YSYEKL. The CDR3 DNA sequence: TGCGCCAGCAGCCAAGGGGGGCGCGCCACAGATACGCAGTATTTT. As protein: CASSQGGRATDTQYF.

The J gene is TRBJ2-7, the V gene TRBV6-5; D is unclear. Trimming cost V 2 bases and J 4 bases, with 18 bases left between them. This CDR3 region has 16 residues. Per the germline V gene, CDR1 is MNHEY and CDR2 is SVGAGI. The CDR3 nucleotides read TGTGCCAGCAGTTACACCCCTCCGGGCTGGGGTTACGAGCAGTACTTC. Translation: CASSYTPPGWGYEQYF.

The chain joins TRBV6-5 to TRBJ2-7; D is unresolved. Trimming took 6 bases from V and 2 from J, leaving 14 bases between them. The CDR3 loop spans 14 amino acids. Germline V gives CDR1 MNHEY, CDR2 SVGAGI. The CDR3 DNA reads TGTGCCAGCAGCGGAACGTGGGGTCCCTACGAGCAGTACTTC. Its protein product is CASSGTWGPYEQYF.

The chain joins TRBV6-2 or TRBV6-3 to TRBJ2-2; possible D gene TRBD1, 5 bases. V lost 0 bases and J 6 bases, leaving 14 bases between the germline ends. The CDR3 runs 16 residues. The germline CDR1 and CDR2 sequences are MNHEY and SVGEGT. The CDR3 nucleotides are TGTGCCAGCAGTTACTCGGGTCCAGGGAAAGCCGGGGAGCTGTTTTTT. It codes for CASSYSGPGKAGELFF.

The CDR3 DNA is TGTGCCAGCAGTAGGGAGGCCCGTTACGAGCAGTACTTC. This translates into CASSREARYEQYF. The chain carries TRBV6-5 and TRBJ2-7; weak D call: TRBD2 (6 bases). The germline gives CDR1 MNHEY, CDR2 SVGAGI. V was clipped by 5 bases and J by 4 bases, with 12 bases between them. This CDR3 contains 13 residues.

V and J are TRBV5-1 and TRBJ2-3; TRBD2 aligns across 8 bases. The trim removed 3 bases at V and 0 bases at J, leaving 3 bases unmatched. This CDR3 region has 15 residues. Germline CDR1 and CDR2: SGHRS and YFSETQ. Here the CDR3 DNA reads TGCGCCAGCAGCTGGCGGGGGGCCAGCACAGATACGCAGTATTTT. It is translated as CASSWRGASTDTQYF.

This clone was recorded only once. V usage is TRBV9 and J usage is TRBJ1-3; possibly TRBD1 for D (5 bases). From germline, CDR1 is SGDLS and CDR2 YYNGEE. CDR3 length equals 15 residues. The ends were cut back, 4 bases at V and 1 base at J, with 12 bases in the middle. CDR3 amino acids: CASSPRQNSGNTIYF. CDR3 DNA sequence: TGTGCCAGCAGCCCCCGACAGAATTCTGGAAACACCATATATTTT.

A note on this clone: This CDR3 is also generated by other DNA sequences in the sample. The chain's CDR3 is CASRDTGESTEAFF. CDR3 bases: TGTGCCAGCAGGGACACCGGCGAATCCACTGAAGCTTTCTTT. V and J are TRBV6-5 and TRBJ1-1, with a tentative D call TRBD1 (5 bases). Looked up from germline, CDR1 is MNHEY and CDR2 is SVGAGI. V was shortened by 6 bases and J by 4 bases, with 15 bases between the two germline ends. CDR3 length: 14 amino acids.

Regarding this clone: The same CDR3 is also encoded by other DNA sequences in this sample. The CDR3 DNA reads as TGTGCCAGCAGCTCGGGACTAGCGTCGTACAATGAGCAGTTCTTC. Amino acid sequence: CASSSGLASYNEQFF. The V call is TRBV11-2, the J call TRBJ2-1; 10 nucleotides agree with TRBD2. Germline V gene sequence: CDR1 SGHAT, CDR2 FQNNGV. Germline trimming cut 4 bases from V and 4 bases from J; bases unmatched to any gene: 4. The CDR3 runs to 15 residues. Supplemented by reference TRBV11-2 and TRBJ2-1, the full variable domain reads EAGVAQSPRYKIIEKRQSVAFWCNPISGHATLYWYQQILGQGPKLLIQFQNNGVVDDSQLPKDRFSAERLKGVDSTLKIQPAKLEDSAVYLCASSSGLASYNEQFFGPGTRLTVL.

The chain joins TRBV18 to TRBJ1-1; D unclear. This CDR3 comprises 14 residues. V shed 6 bases and J shed 0 bases, with 11 bases lying between them. Germline CDR1 and CDR2: KGHSH and LQKENI. CDR3 sequence: CASSAGGMNTEAFF. In DNA, the CDR3 is TGTGCCAGCTCCGCGGGTGGGATGAACACTGAAGCTTTCTTT.

This clone was seen a single time. The CDR3 is CASSPSTGKVEKLFF. The DNA of the CDR3 is TGTGCCAGCAGCCCATCGACAGGGAAAGTTGAAAAACTGTTTTTT. J is TRBJ1-4 and V is TRBV7-8; 7 bases fit TRBD1. The CDR3 totals 15 residues. V lost 5 bases and J lost 7; bases outside the gene matches: 10. Germline assignment: CDR1 SGHVS and CDR2 FQNEAQ.

The chain recombines TRBV5-1 with TRBJ1-1; weak D call: TRBD1 (5 bases). CDR1 and CDR2 (germline): SGHRS, YFSETQ. Trimming shortened V by 4 bases and J by 3 bases, and 10 bases separated the two germline ends. The CDR3 is made up of 13 amino acids. DNA for the CDR3: TGCGCCAGCAGCGGAAGGGACCACACTGAAGCTTTCTTT. Its protein product is CASSGRDHTEAFF. Looking up the rest from reference TRBV5-1 and TRBJ1-1 gives the full variable domain: KAGVTQTPRYLIKTRGQQVTLSCSPISGHRSVSWYQQTPGQGLQFLFEYFSETQRNKGNFPGRFSGRQFSNSRSEMNVSTLELGDSALYLCASSGRDHTEAFFGQGTRLTVV.

V gene TRBV29-1 combines with J gene TRBJ1-1; D is ambiguous. V lost 5 bases and J lost 1, with 5 bases in between. The germline CDR1 and CDR2 sequences are SQVTM and ANQGSEA. This CDR3 spans 11 amino acids. CDR3 coding DNA: TGCAGCGTTCGGCAGAACACTGAAGCTTTCTTT. Amino acids: CSVRQNTEAFF. The full variable domain, completed using reference TRBV29-1 and TRBJ1-1, is SAVISQKPSRDICQRGTSLTIQCQVDSQVTMMFWYRQQPGQSLTLIATANQGSEATYESGFVIDKFPISRPNLTFSTLTVSNMSPEDSSIYLCSVRQNTEAFFGQGTRLTVV.

The chain is built from TRBV7-8 and TRBJ1-1, with TRBD1 matching over 9 bases. There are 15 residues in the CDR3. The germline CDR1 and CDR2 sequences are SGHVS and FQNEAQ. Trimming removed 5 bases from V and 3 bases from J; junction bases left unmatched: 7. The CDR3 region is CASSAGQGDHTEAFF. The CDR3 nucleotides are TGTGCCAGCAGCGCGGGACAGGGAGACCACACTGAAGCTTTCTTT. The whole variable domain, filled in from reference TRBV7-8 and TRBJ1-1, reads GAGVSQSPRYKVAKRGQDVALRCDPISGHVSLFWYQQALGQGPEFLTYFQNEAQLDKSGLPSDRFFAERPEGSVSTLKIQRTQQEDSAVYLCASSAGQGDHTEAFFGQGTRLTVV.

The genes are TRBV7-8 and TRBJ2-7; D is unresolved. V lost 1 base and J 2 bases, leaving 9 bases between the germline ends. This CDR3 has 14 amino acids. Germline CDR1 reads SGHVS; CDR2 reads FQNEAQ. CDR3 in amino acids: CASSLGVSTYEQYF. DNA of the CDR3: TGTGCCAGCAGCTTAGGTGTCAGTACCTACGAGCAGTACTTC.

The DNA of the CDR3 is TGTGCCAGCAGTGGATCACGGGGGCCGGGGAGCTATGGCTACACCTTC. Translating it yields CASSGSRGPGSYGYTF. The chain carries TRBV6-1 and TRBJ1-2; tentatively, D is TRBD1 (6 bases). The CDR3 is 16 residues long. V lost 4 bases and J 4 bases, leaving 19 bases between the germline ends. CDR1 and CDR2 (germline): MNHNS, SASEGT.